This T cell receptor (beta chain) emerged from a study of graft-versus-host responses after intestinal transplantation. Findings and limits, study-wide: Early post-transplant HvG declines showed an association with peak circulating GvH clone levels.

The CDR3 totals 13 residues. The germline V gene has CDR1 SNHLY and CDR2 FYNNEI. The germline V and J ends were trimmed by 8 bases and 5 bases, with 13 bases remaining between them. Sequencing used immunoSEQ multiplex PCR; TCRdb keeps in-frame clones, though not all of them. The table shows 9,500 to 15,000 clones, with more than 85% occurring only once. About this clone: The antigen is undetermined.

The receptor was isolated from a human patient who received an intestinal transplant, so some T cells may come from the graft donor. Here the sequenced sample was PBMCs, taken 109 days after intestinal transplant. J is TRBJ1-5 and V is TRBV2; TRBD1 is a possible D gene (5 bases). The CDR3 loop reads CASLGMGDQPQHF. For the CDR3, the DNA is TGTGCCAGCCTAGGTATGGGGGATCAGCCCCAGCATTTT. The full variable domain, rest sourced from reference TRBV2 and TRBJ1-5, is EPEVTQTPSHQVTQMGQEVILRCVPISNHLYFYWYRQILGQKVEFLVSFYNNEISEKSEIFDDQFSVERPDGSNFTLKIRSTKLEDSAMYFCASLGMGDQPQHFGDGTRLSIL.